This T cell receptor (beta chain) was documented in a study of response to subunit inactivated influenza vaccine (dated by TCRdb to about 2018). Background for the entire study: Deep quantitative profiling of the T cell receptor repertoire was used in the study to follow responses to a trivalent subunit inactivated influenza vaccine. Study-level results and caveats: According to the authors, only a limited number of new T cells may be recruited by each seasonal influenza vaccination.

Its CDR3 holds 14 amino acids, cysteine through phenylalanine. Only CDR3 DNA remains: 42 bases, in frame from the first base. Sequences DFQATT (CDR1) and SNEGSKA (CDR2) are obtained from the germline V gene (reference sequence). Germline trimming: 5 bases from V, 4 bases from J; junction bases outside gene matches: 8. As to this clonotype: Its antigen is unknown. No base quality information exists; no much larger clone differs at one position.

Receptors were amplified or captured by RT-PCR. The instrument was an Illumina HiSeq 2500. The public sequencing data were trimmed at Q25 with fastp and processed into clonotypes with MiXCR by TCRdb, which kept only in-frame beta chains. Each entry is one CDR3 protein sequence, shown with its most common DNA and genes. This sample is represented by roughly 780,000 distinct CDR3 sequences; 18% of them were singletons. In total, the top ten clones hold under 13% of the sample. This specimen was PBMCs from blood, taken roughly 5 days after vaccination. Recombination linked TRBV20-1 to TRBJ2-1, and 7 junctional nucleotides match TRBD2. This sequence originates from a man in his forties or fifties who received an inactivated influenza vaccine. Donor details come from another sample of the same person, matched by shared clones. The DNA reads TGCAGTGCTCGAGCGGGGCTTGGATACAATGAGCAGTTCTTC. The resulting protein is CSARAGLGYNEQFF.